This T cell receptor (beta chain) was sequenced for a study of T cells after posttransplantation cyclophosphamide. This CDR3 has 13 residues. V lost 2 bases and J lost 2, with 5 bases in between. From germline, CDR1 is MRHNA and CDR2 SNTAGT. A marrow graft followed busulfan-fludarabine conditioning, with cyclophosphamide on days +3 and +4. This clone was observed a handful of times. Only in-frame clones appear in the TCRdb table, and some are missing; sequencing was by immunoSEQ multiplex PCR. Of 16,000 or so clones detected, 92% appear once; the ten largest clones hold roughly 0.58%. The source material was CD4+ T cells sorted from blood, sampled after allogeneic stem cell transplant with posttransplant cyclophosphamide. The chain employs TRBV6-4 and TRBJ2-3, with D unresolved. The sequence was collected from a male patient in his sixties or seventies who received an allogeneic stem cell transplant from a related donor and was CMV-positive. Some T cells may have come from the graft donor. The DNA of the CDR3 is TGTGCCAGCAGTGACCCCAACACAGATACGCAGTATTTT. Encoded protein: CASSDPNTDTQYF.